Listed below are T cell receptor beta chains from one sample, sequenced in a study of cytomegalovirus exposure and HLA in healthy donors. Sequencing used immunoSEQ multiplex PCR; TCRdb keeps in-frame clones, though not all of them. The table records more than 130,000 clones, 70% to 90% of them present only once. What was sequenced was PBMCs. The receptors shown here come from a woman younger than 35 in good health and CMV-seropositive. CDR3s leave out the opening cysteine and the closing phenylalanine or tryptophan.

j_call v_call cdr3_aa
TRBJ2-5 TRBV2 ASSSIRRRRAETQY
TRBJ2-2 TRBV16 ASSRTGDTGELF
TRBJ1-6 TRBV5-8 ASSLESRGYSPLH
TRBJ1-6 TRBV30 AWSVHPGGYYNSPLH
TRBJ2-7 TRBV5-1 ASSLQPGTYEQY
TRBJ1-2 TRBV6-5 ASSPEGNYGYT
TRBJ1-2 TRBV29-1 SGDTNYGYT
TRBJ2-2 TRBV2 ASKGQGAGTGELF
TRBJ1-2 TRBV7-9 ASSPGGALLTNYGYT
TRBJ2-7 TRBV7-2 ASINSGRAYEQY
TRBJ1-1 TRBV2 ASSVQSNTEAF
TRBJ2-7 TRBV21-1 ASSKFARAVLWTRYEQY
TRBJ2-5 TRBV30 AWSVRASGGGTQY